Listed here is a single T cell receptor (beta chain). The antigen it binds to is not known. Base qualities are not provided; no much larger clone lies one nucleotide away. These data originate in a study of blood T cells in healthy people across ages (dated by TCRdb to about 2015). With regard to the full study: In model experiments, template switching captured roughly one uniquely barcoded TCR beta cDNA molecule for every two T cells. To avoid experimental bias, donors of different ages were distributed randomly across sequencing lanes. Age-related changes in TCR beta repertoire diversity were measured in the study by deep sequencing normalized with unique cDNA molecular identifiers. Four age groups were formed from the donors: young (average approximately 15 years), middle-aged (approximately 40), aged (approximately 60) and long-lived (approximately 80). For two donors (one aged 18 to 30 and one aged 80 or older), the study analyzed two additional independent replicas of 1 million unique cDNA reads from the same blood draw.

Paper-wide results and their limitations: The long-lived group showed more naive CD4+ T cells, fewer expanded clones and increased TCR diversity than the aged group, suggesting age selection. A strong correlation was found between observed TCR beta diversity and the percentage of naive T cells measured by flow cytometry. Conclusive comparison of naive and antigen-experienced compartments was prevented by the profiling of bulk unsorted PBMCs. As age increased, observed TCR beta diversity per million T cells dropped in a roughly linear way, and a significant reduction was already evident by age roughly 40. Estimates of total diversity based on one million sequenced T cells were considered lower bounds and underestimates. The CMV infection status of donors was not known, potentially confounding age-related changes in expanded clonotypes.

Donors were 39 systemically healthy Caucasian individuals from Russia aged roughly 6 to 95 years. Each donor gave ten milliliters of peripheral blood, drawn into EDTA-treated Vacutainer tubes. Ficoll-Paque density-gradient centrifugation was used to isolate PBMCs, with at least 6.5 million per sample. Trizol reagent was used to extract total RNA from the PBMCs, yielding at least 6 micrograms per sample. The percentages of naive CD45RAhigh/CD27high T cells were determined by flow cytometry on a PBMC aliquot from every donor. Library creation used 5' RACE. Reads for this sample came from an Illumina HiSeq 2500. A second about 6 to 11 cycle PCR used a sample-barcoded 5' primer and a J-beta primer mix. A template-switch 5' adaptor carrying 12 random nucleotides introduced a unique molecular identifier onto each TCR beta cDNA molecule. Each sample yielded at least 3 million CDR3-containing paired-end reads. First-strand cDNA was synthesized from all RNA with the Mint cDNA synthesis kit, primed by a TRBC-specific oligonucleotide. After uracil-DNA glycosylase treatment, a first 18-cycle PCR used universal primers M1SS and BC2_uni_R on all cDNA. The source study handled its data this way. Normalization of each sample was performed by random selection of 1 million high-quality reads, each carrying a distinct molecular identifier. Reads sharing molecular identifiers were discarded rather than binned into consensus sequences. CDR3 identification, clonotype clustering and error correction used MiTCR with a Q25 quality threshold and the strictest error-elimination algorithm. Lower-bound total TCR beta diversity was estimated with a nonparametric unseen species model using Euler transformation. Using fastp trimming at Q25 and MiXCR clonotype assembly, TCRdb reanalyzed the public sequencing data and kept in-frame beta chains. Each entry is one CDR3 protein sequence, shown with its most common DNA and genes. TCRdb assigned the V and J calls; the authors' analysis was not used. The sample contains about a million distinct CDR3 sequences, around two fifths of them found a single time. The ten largest make up around 14% of the sample.

Relative to germline, V is missing 3 bases and J is missing 9 bases, with 13 bases of the junction outside any gene match. The germline V gene provides CDR1 MGHRA and CDR2 YSYEKL. The cysteine opens and the phenylalanine closes a CDR3 of 17 amino acids. Only CDR3 DNA remains: 51 bases, in frame from the first base. The sequenced sample was blood. The sequence joins TRBV4-1 to TRBJ2-6; 8 bases in the middle match TRBD1. This receptor was identified in a man between 18 and 29 years old in good health. CDR3 protein: CASSQAGQGFNGNVLTF. The sequenced DNA: TGCGCCAGCAGCCAGGCAGGACAGGGTTTTAATGGCAACGTCCTGACTTTC.